This T cell receptor beta chain was sequenced for a study of identical twins. Looked up from germline, CDR1 is MNHEY and CDR2 is SVGAGI. The ends were cut back, 0 bases at V and 0 bases at J, with 7 bases in the middle. The length of the CDR3 is 15 residues. MiXCR, applied by TCRdb to the 5' RACE reads, yields one record per CDR3 protein. The table has about 100,000 distinct CDR3 sequences, about 6.1% seen once; the top ten hold approximately 12%. This clonotype was counted at least ten times. Its antigen is undetermined. Broader study findings: Compared with unrelated sharing, twin-shared out-of-frame alpha sequences had more low-probability sequences. Within cord blood, abundant beta clonotypes carried fewer insertions, but memory repertoires showed no such trend.

This chain links TRBV6-5 with TRBJ2-3; D not certain. This sequence was found in a woman between 45 and 60 years old in good health. Source material: memory T cells sorted from blood. This CDR3 reads CASSYSRFSTDTQYF. CDR3 in DNA: TGTGCCAGCAGTTACTCCAGGTTCAGCACAGATACGCAGTATTTT.